The source of this TCR beta chain is a study of T cell responses to AZD1222 COVID-19 vaccine. Germline V CDR1 and CDR2: SGHRS, YFSETQ. V gave up 0 bases and J gave up 1 base, with 7 bases separating them. This CDR3 has 14 residues. This clone was observed a few times. Its antigen is not identified. General study points: Regions 160-218 and 743-854 held dominance among vaccine-associated CD4 TCRs, which spanned spike.

Assay used: immunoSEQ multiplex PCR; TCRdb lists only in-frame clones, some missing. The data show 65,000 to 85,000 clones, with approximately 85% seen just once and about 13% held by the top ten. This receptor was identified in an adult in good health. The rearrangement links TRBV5-1 to TRBJ1-2; D gene unclear. Sequencing used peripheral blood, obtained on day 0 of AZD1222 vaccination. The CDR3 loop reads CASSLARLNYGYTF. In DNA form, the CDR3 reads TGCGCCAGCAGCTTGGCCAGGCTTAACTATGGCTACACCTTC. The complete variable domain, with remaining parts taken from reference TRBV5-1 and TRBJ1-2, reads KAGVTQTPRYLIKTRGQQVTLSCSPISGHRSVSWYQQTPGQGLQFLFEYFSETQRNKGNFPGRFSGRQFSNSRSEMNVSTLELGDSALYLCASSLARLNYGYTFGSGTRLTVV.